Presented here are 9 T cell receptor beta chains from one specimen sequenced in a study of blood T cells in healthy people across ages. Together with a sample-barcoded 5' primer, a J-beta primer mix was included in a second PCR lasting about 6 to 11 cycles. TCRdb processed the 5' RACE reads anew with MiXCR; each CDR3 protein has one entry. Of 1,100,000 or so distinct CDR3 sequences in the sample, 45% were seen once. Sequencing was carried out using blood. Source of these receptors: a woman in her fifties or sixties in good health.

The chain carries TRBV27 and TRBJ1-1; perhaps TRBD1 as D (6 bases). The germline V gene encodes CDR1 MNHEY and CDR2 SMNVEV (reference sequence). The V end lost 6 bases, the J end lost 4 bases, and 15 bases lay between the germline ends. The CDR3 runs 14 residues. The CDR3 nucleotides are TGTGCCAGCAGGCCATTGGGGGGCGGCACTGAAGCTTTCTTT. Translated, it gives CASRPLGGGTEAFF.

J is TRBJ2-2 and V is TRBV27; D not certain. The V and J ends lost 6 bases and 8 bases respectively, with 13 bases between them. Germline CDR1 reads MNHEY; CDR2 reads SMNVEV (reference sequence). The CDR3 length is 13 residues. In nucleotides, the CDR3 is TGTGCCAGCAGAAACAAGAGGACGGGGGAGCTGTTTTTT. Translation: CASRNKRTGELFF.

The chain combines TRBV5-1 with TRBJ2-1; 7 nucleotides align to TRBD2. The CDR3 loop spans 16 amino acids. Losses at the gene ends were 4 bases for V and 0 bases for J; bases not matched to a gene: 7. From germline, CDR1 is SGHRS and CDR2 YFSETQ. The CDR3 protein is CASSTWGGGSYNEQFF. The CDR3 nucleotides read TGCGCCAGCAGCACCTGGGGGGGGGGCTCCTACAATGAGCAGTTCTTC.

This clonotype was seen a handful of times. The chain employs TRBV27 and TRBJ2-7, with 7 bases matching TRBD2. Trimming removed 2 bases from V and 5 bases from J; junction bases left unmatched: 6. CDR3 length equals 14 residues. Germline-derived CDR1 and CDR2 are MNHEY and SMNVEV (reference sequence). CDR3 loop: CASSLLAGAHEQYF. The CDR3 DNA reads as TGTGCCAGCAGTTTACTTGCGGGAGCGCACGAGCAGTACTTC.

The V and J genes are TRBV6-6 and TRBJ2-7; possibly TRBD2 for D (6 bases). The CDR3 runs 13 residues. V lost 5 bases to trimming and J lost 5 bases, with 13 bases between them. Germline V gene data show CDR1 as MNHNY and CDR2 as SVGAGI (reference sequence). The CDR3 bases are TGTGCCAGCAGTCCCGGGACTTCGCACGAGCAGTACTTC. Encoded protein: CASSPGTSHEQYF.

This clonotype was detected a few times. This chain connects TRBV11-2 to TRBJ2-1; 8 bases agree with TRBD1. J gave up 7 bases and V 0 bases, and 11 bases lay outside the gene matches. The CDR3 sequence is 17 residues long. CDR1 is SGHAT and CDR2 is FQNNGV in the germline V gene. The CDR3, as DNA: TGTGCCAGCAGCTTAGATCTTGACAGGGGAGTTAAAAATGAGCAGTTCTTC. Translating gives CASSLDLDRGVKNEQFF.

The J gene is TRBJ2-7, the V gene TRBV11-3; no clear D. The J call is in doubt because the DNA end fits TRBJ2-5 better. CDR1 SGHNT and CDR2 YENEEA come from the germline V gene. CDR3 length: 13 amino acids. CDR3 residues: CASSFSRKETQYF. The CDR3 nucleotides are TGTGCCAGCAGCTTTTCCAGAAAAGAGACCCAGTACTTC.

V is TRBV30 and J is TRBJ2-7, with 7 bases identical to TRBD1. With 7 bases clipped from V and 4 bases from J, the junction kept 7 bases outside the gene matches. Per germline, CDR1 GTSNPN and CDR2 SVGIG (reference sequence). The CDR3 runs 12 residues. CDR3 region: CASDRDGYEQYF. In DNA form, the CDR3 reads TGTGCCTCCGACAGGGATGGGTACGAGCAGTACTTC.

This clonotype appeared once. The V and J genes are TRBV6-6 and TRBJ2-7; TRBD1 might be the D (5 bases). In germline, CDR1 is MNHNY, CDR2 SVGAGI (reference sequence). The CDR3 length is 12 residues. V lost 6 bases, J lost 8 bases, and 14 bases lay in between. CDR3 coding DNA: TGTGCCAGCAGGATACAGGAAAATAAGCAGTACTTC. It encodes CASRIQENKQYF.